This T cell receptor beta chain was sequenced during a study of blood T cell repertoires in COVID-19. Study-wide context: Sites across the United States, Italy and Spain contributed samples from acute and convalescent COVID-19. From T cells, B-cell-depleted T cells, or PBMCs came the material, which was cDNA or gDNA.

As handled by the study authors: By means of reference gene primer amplification, nucleated cell counts were estimated. Produced via immunoSEQ multiplex PCR; TCRdb's table is partial and in-frame only. V and J calls and clone size are those listed in that table; D and trimming were worked out from the DNA. The table shows some 88,000 clones, with 65% to 90% occurring only once. Only one count was recorded for this clone. The CDR3 is 18 residues long. The V and J ends lost 0 bases and 5 bases, in that order; junction bases with no gene match: 12. CDR1 and CDR2 from the germline V gene are SGDLS and YYNGEE.

The sequence was collected from a man aged 55 to 69 with acute or convalescent COVID-19. Material for sequencing was peripheral blood. The rearrangement uses TRBV9 and TRBJ1-1; 11 nucleotides line up with TRBD1. The chain's CDR3 is CASSVVGEEDRGRTEAFF. DNA of the CDR3: TGTGCCAGCAGCGTAGTAGGAGAGGAGGACAGGGGGCGAACTGAAGCTTTCTTT. Complete variable domain (other parts from reference TRBV9 and TRBJ1-1): DSGVTQTPKHLITATGQRVTLRCSPRSGDLSVYWYQQSLDQGLQFLIQYYNGEERAKGNILERFSAQQFPDLHSELNLSSLELGDSALYFCASSVVGEEDRGRTEAFFGQGTRLTVV.